The 22 T cell receptor beta chains given below trace back to one sample, sequenced in a study of T cells in localized non-small cell lung cancer. Clones were read by immunoSEQ multiplex PCR, and TCRdb kept only the in-frame ones, dropping some. The sample lists some 33,000 clones; about nine tenths were seen once. The sample in question was PBMCs, obtained before any cancer treatment. The receptors were sampled from a man aged 40 to 69 with stage II lung adenocarcinoma.

The chain combines TRBV27 with TRBJ1-5, with a tentative D call TRBD1 (6 bases). V was shortened by 5 bases and J by 7 bases, with 12 bases between the two germline ends. The CDR3 is 13 residues long. CDR1 is MNHEY and CDR2 is SMNVEV in the germline V gene (reference sequence). The CDR3 nucleotides read TGTGCCAGCAGTGGGAACAGGGCCCAGCCCCAGCATTTT. This translates into CASSGNRAQPQHF.

The chain recombines TRBV28 with TRBJ1-1; 8 nucleotides agree with TRBD1. Trimming took 5 bases from V and 7 from J; bases not matched to a gene: 9. The CDR3 length is 14 residues. The germline CDR1 and CDR2 sequences are MDHEN and SYDVKM. The CDR3 region has the DNA TGTGCCAGCAGTACGATCGGGACAGGAAATGAAGCTTTCTTT. Translating gives CASSTIGTGNEAFF.

This clone was counted a single time. The J gene is TRBJ1-2, the V gene TRBV4-3; D unresolved. This CDR3 contains 14 residues. Trimming shortened V by 0 bases and J by 8 bases, and 13 bases separated the two germline ends. Germline CDR1 is LGHNA and CDR2 is YSLEER. The CDR3 DNA reads TGCGCCAGCAGCCAAGAAAGGCTTAGGGAGGGCTACACCTTC. This sequence encodes CASSQERLREGYTF.

In its sample, this clone was seen a few times. This rearrangement joins TRBV30 to TRBJ1-5, with D uncertain. Germline CDR1 and CDR2: GTSNPN and SVGIG (reference sequence). V shed 2 bases and J shed 0 bases, with 8 bases lying between them. The CDR3 length is 14 residues. This CDR3 is CAWSPGYSNQPQHF. The CDR3 DNA follows: TGTGCCTGGAGTCCCGGTTATAGCAATCAGCCCCAGCATTTT.

This chain links TRBV6-1 with TRBJ1-4; 7 bases match TRBD1. The CDR3 loop spans 14 amino acids. Germline loops: CDR1 MNHNS, CDR2 SASEGT. V dropped 11 bases and J dropped 12; count of bases not matched to a gene: 18. The CDR3 sequence: CASQESQGQGELFF. The CDR3 DNA sequence: TGTGCCTCCCAGGAATCACAGGGCCAGGGGGAACTGTTTTTT.

This clone was picked up one time. The chain carries TRBV4-3 and TRBJ1-2; TRBD1 aligns across 10 bases. The germline gives CDR1 LGHNA, CDR2 YSLEER. The junction had 5 bases not matched to a gene; V was cut back by 0 bases and J by 4 bases. CDR3 length: 16 residues. The CDR3 loop is CASSQDRGQGFYGYTF. The CDR3, as DNA: TGCGCCAGCAGCCAAGATAGGGGACAGGGGTTCTATGGCTACACCTTC.

The CDR3 sequence is CASSPPPLAGVEQFF. The CDR3 DNA reads TGTGCCAGCTCACCACCGCCACTAGCGGGAGTTGAGCAGTTCTTC. The chain combines TRBV18 with TRBJ2-1; TRBD2 matches 11 bases. The CDR3 sequence is 15 residues long. The ends lost 0 bases at V and 9 bases at J; junction bases unmatched: 4. The germline CDR1 and CDR2 sequences are KGHSH and LQKENI.

CDR3 loop: CASSFRWGGNEQFF. The CDR3 DNA is TGTGCCAGCAGTTTCCGTTGGGGGGGCAATGAGCAGTTCTTC. This chain links TRBV7-2 with TRBJ2-1, with 7 bases aligning to TRBD2. Per the germline V gene, CDR1 is SGHTA and CDR2 is FQGNSA. The CDR3 contains 14 residues. The V segment lost 6 bases and the J segment 6 bases; nucleotides outside the gene matches: 8. Drawing the rest from reference TRBV7-2 and TRBJ2-1, the complete variable domain is GAGVSQSPSNKVTEKGKDVELRCDPISGHTALYWYRQSLGQGLEFLIYFQGNSAPDKSGLPSDRFSAERTGGSVSTLTIQRTQQEDSAVYLCASSFRWGGNEQFFGPGTRLTVL.

The chain is built from TRBV5-1 and TRBJ2-3; 9 bases map to TRBD1. There are 15 residues in the CDR3. Germline CDR1 and CDR2: SGHRS and YFSETQ. The J segment lost 15 bases and the V segment lost 4 bases, leaving 18 bases of the junction unmatched. The CDR3, as DNA: TGCGCCAGCAGCCCCGTTGGGACAGGGAGGAGGACGGGATATTTT. Translated: CASSPVGTGRRTGYF.

The V gene is TRBV2, the J gene TRBJ1-2; 7 bases match TRBD1. This CDR3 is 15 amino acids long. Germline assignment: CDR1 SNHLY and CDR2 FYNNEI. V shed 6 bases, J shed 7 bases, and the junction held 14 bases outside the gene matches. CDR3: CASSPDRALAGGYTF. CDR3 in DNA: TGTGCCAGCAGCCCAGACAGGGCCCTAGCGGGTGGCTACACCTTC.

The chain employs TRBV9 and TRBJ2-5; 9 bases match TRBD2. This CDR3 comprises 16 residues. V lost 3 bases and J lost 2; bases outside the gene matches: 8. Germline CDR1 and CDR2: SGDLS and YYNGEE. The CDR3 sequence is CASSERTSEGQETQYF. CDR3 bases: TGTGCCAGCAGCGAGAGGACTAGCGAGGGTCAAGAGACCCAGTACTTC.

V gene TRBV5-1 combines with J gene TRBJ2-5; D unresolved. Trimming left V 3 bases short and J 1 base short, with 7 bases between. This CDR3 is 13 amino acids long. Germline CDR1 and CDR2: SGHRS and YFSETQ. CDR3 sequence: CASSYSAQETQYF. Here the CDR3 DNA reads TGCGCCAGCAGCTACTCGGCCCAAGAGACCCAGTACTTC.

This clone turned up a few times. The chain uses TRBV10-3 and TRBJ1-1; 9 bases line up with TRBD1. The V segment lost 7 bases and the J segment 4 bases; nucleotides outside the gene matches: 10. The CDR3 sequence is 15 residues long. Germline CDR1 and CDR2: ENHRY and SYGVKD. In DNA form, the CDR3 reads TGTGCCATCAATCCGGACAGGGGTGGGGGCACTGAAGCTTTCTTT. Protein sequence: CAINPDRGGGTEAFF.

This rearrangement joins TRBV11-3 to TRBJ1-1, with D uncertain. V lost 1 base, J lost 4 bases, and 10 bases lay in between. Per the germline V gene, CDR1 is SGHNT and CDR2 is YENEEA. The CDR3 is made up of 14 amino acids. CDR3 in DNA: TGTGCCAGCAGCTTAGGAGCGCGGTTCACTGAAGCTTTCTTT. Translating it yields CASSLGARFTEAFF. Filled out from reference TRBV11-3 and TRBJ1-1, the complete variable domain reads EAGVVQSPRYKIIEKKQPVAFWCNPISGHNTLYWYLQNLGQGPELLIRYENEEAVDDSQLPKDRFSAERLKGVDSTLKIQPAELGDSAVYLCASSLGARFTEAFFGQGTRLTVV.

This clone came up once. V and J are TRBV6-4 and TRBJ2-1; tentatively, D is TRBD1 (7 bases). This CDR3 has 13 amino acids. Between the trimmed V and J ends, which lost 3 bases and 8 bases, there was a span of 11 bases. The germline V gene encodes CDR1 MRHNA and CDR2 SNTAGT. CDR3 in DNA: TGTGCCAGCAGTGAGACCAGGGGGGATGAGCAGTTCTTC. This translates into CASSETRGDEQFF.

The chain uses TRBV5-1 and TRBJ1-2; D possibly corresponds to TRBD1 (5 bases). V was pared by 0 bases and J by 0 bases, with 9 bases between. Per the germline V gene, CDR1 is SGHRS and CDR2 is YFSETQ. The CDR3 has 15 amino acids. This chain's CDR3 is CASSLVDRTNYGYTF. CDR3 DNA: TGCGCCAGCAGCTTGGTAGACAGAACTAACTATGGCTACACCTTC.

This clone occurred once. The chain links TRBV7-2 to TRBJ2-7; 9 bases agree with TRBD2. Losses at the gene ends were 1 base for V and 5 bases for J; bases not matched to a gene: 6. This CDR3 comprises 15 residues. Germline V gene lookup returns CDR1 SGHTA and CDR2 FQGNSA. This CDR3 is CASSLGGTSYDEQYF. The CDR3 DNA sequence: TGTGCCAGCAGCTTAGGTGGGACTAGCTACGACGAGCAGTACTTC.

This chain links TRBV9 with TRBJ2-7, with no clear D. V was shortened by 4 bases and J by 5 bases, with 10 bases between the two germline ends. Per the germline V gene, CDR1 is SGDLS and CDR2 is YYNGEE. The CDR3 covers 12 residues. The CDR3 here is CASSRREDEQYF. In DNA, the CDR3 is TGTGCCAGCAGCCGTAGGGAAGACGAGCAGTACTTC.

This chain connects TRBV28 to TRBJ2-3, with D perhaps matching TRBD2 (5 bases). Germline V CDR1 and CDR2: MDHEN, SYDVKM. The CDR3 runs 13 residues. Trimming removed 5 bases at V and 6 bases at J, with 12 bases between. DNA for the CDR3: TGTGCCAGCAGTCAGGCTAGCAGGGATACGCAGTATTTT. Its translation is CASSQASRDTQYF.

This chain links TRBV7-2 with TRBJ2-1; D might be TRBD2 (5 bases). V lost 3 bases to trimming and J lost 12 bases, with 9 bases between them. CDR3 length: 11 residues. Germline CDR1 and CDR2: SGHTA and FQGNSA. CDR3: CASSLGGLQFF. CDR3 coding DNA: TGTGCCAGCAGCTTGGGCGGGTTGCAGTTCTTC.

The genes are TRBV7-9 and TRBJ1-1, with TRBD1 identical over 7 bases. There are 13 residues in the CDR3. Trimming cost V 8 bases and J 4 bases; bases outside gene matches: 7. CDR1 is SEHNR and CDR2 is FQNEAQ in the germline V gene (reference sequence). CDR3 sequence (DNA): TGTGCCAGCTCGGACAGGACGGGCACTGAAGCTTTCTTT. It codes for CASSDRTGTEAFF.

The CDR3 loop reads CASISGIGEQFF. CDR3 DNA sequence: TGTGCCAGCATTTCCGGGATCGGTGAGCAGTTCTTC. The genes are TRBV2 and TRBJ2-1, with TRBD2 as a possible D gene (5 bases). This CDR3 has 12 amino acids. Germline assignment: CDR1 SNHLY and CDR2 FYNNEI. The V end was cut by 7 bases, the J end by 9 bases, with 13 bases between. Supplemented by reference TRBV2 and TRBJ2-1, the full variable domain reads EPEVTQTPSHQVTQMGQEVILRCVPISNHLYFYWYRQILGQKVEFLVSFYNNEISEKSEIFDDQFSVERPDGSNFTLKIRSTKLEDSAMYFCASISGIGEQFFGPGTRLTVL.